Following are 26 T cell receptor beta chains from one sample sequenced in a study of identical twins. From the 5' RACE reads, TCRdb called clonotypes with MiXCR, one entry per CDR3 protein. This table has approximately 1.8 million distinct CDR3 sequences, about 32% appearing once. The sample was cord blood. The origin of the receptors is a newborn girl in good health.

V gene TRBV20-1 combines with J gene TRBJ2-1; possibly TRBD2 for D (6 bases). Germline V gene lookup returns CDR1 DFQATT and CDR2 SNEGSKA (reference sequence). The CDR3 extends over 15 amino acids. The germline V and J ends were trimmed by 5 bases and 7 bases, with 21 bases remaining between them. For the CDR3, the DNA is TGCAGTGCTGATTTAGCGGTTCGCGGTTCTAATGAGCAGTTCTTC. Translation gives CSADLAVRGSNEQFF.

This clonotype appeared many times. The CDR3 DNA follows: TGTGCCAGCAGTTTAAGGGACACCGGGGAGCTGTTTTTT. Its protein product is CASSLRDTGELFF. The V gene is TRBV12-3 or TRBV12-4, the J gene TRBJ2-2; D gene unclear. CDR3 length equals 13 residues. With 2 bases removed from V and 3 bases from J, the gap between germline ends came to 4 bases.

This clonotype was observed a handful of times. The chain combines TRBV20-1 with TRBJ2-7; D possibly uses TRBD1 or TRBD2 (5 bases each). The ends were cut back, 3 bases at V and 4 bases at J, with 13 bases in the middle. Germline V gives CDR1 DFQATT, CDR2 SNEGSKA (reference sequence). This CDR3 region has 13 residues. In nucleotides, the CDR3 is TGCAGTGCTAGTAACGGGGCTACTTACGAGCAGTACTTC. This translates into CSASNGATYEQYF.

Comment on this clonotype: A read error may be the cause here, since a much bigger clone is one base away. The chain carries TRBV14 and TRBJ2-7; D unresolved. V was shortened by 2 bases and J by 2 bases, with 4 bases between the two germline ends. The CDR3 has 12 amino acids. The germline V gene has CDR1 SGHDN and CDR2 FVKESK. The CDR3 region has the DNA TGTGCCAGCAGCCAAAACCCCTACGAGCAGTACTTC. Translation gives CASSQNPYEQYF.

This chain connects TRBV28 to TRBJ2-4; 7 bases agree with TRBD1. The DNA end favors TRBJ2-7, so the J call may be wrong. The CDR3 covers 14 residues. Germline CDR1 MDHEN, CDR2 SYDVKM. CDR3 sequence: CASRAGTAAYEQYF. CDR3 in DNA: TGTGCCAGCAGGGCCGGGACAGCCGCCTACGAGCAGTACTTC.

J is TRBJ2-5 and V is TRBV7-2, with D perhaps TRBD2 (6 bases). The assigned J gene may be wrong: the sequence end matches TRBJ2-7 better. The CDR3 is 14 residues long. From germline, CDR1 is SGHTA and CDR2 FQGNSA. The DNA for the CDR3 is TGTGCCAGCAGCTTCGGCGGGACCCCTCGCGAGCAGTACTTC. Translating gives CASSFGGTPREQYF.

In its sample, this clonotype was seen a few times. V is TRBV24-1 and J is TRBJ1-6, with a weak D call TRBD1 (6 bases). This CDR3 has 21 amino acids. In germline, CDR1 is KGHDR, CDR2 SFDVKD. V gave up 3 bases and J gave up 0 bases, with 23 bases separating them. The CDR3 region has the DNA TGTGCCACCAGTGATCAACCGTCGACAGGAGCCCAGAGCTCCTATAATTCACCCCTCCACTTT. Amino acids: CATSDQPSTGAQSSYNSPLHF.

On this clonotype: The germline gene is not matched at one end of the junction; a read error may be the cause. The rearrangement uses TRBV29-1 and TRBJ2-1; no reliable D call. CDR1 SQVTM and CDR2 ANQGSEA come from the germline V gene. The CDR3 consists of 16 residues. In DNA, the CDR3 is TGCAACGTTGAAGCTTGGCGCATCCCTTCCTACAATGAGCAGTTCTTC. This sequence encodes CNVEAWRIPSYNEQFF.

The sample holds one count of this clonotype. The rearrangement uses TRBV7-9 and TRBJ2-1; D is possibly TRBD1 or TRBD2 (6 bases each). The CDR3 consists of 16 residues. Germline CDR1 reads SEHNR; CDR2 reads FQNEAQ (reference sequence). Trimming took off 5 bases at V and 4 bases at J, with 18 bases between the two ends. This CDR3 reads CASSLTPGALYNEQFF. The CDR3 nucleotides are TGTGCCAGCAGCCTTACTCCGGGGGCTCTTTACAATGAGCAGTTCTTC.

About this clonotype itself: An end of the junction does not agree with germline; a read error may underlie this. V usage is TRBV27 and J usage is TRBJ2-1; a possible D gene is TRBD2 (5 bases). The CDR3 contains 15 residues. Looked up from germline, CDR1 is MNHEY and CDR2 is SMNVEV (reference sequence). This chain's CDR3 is CAGRRLSSGYNEQFF. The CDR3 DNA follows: TGTGCCGGCAGACGCTTGTCGAGCGGCTACAATGAGCAGTTCTTC.

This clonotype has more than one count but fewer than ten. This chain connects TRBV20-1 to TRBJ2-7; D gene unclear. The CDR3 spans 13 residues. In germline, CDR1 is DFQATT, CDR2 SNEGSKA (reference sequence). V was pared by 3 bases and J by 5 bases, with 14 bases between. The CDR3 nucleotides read TGCAGTGCTAGGGGAAACGGTCCCCACGAGCAGTACTTC. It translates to CSARGNGPHEQYF.

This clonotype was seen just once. This CDR3 reads CASSEAWLGEAEAFF. For the CDR3, the DNA is TGTGCCAGCAGTGAAGCGTGGCTGGGGGAGGCTGAAGCTTTCTTT. The V call is TRBV6-1, the J call TRBJ1-1; tentatively, D is TRBD1 (5 bases). V was cut by 0 bases and J by 6 bases, with 14 bases left in between. CDR3 length: 15 residues. Germline V gene data show CDR1 as MNHNS and CDR2 as SASEGT.

This chain's CDR3 is CASSYSIAEGFIDTQYF. DNA of the CDR3: TGTGCCAGCAGTTACTCGATTGCGGAAGGGTTTATAGATACGCAGTATTTT. The rearrangement joins TRBV6-5 to TRBJ2-3; the D is unclear. The CDR3 is 17 residues long. CDR1 and CDR2 from the germline V gene are MNHEY and SVGAGI. Trimming shortened V by 0 bases and J by 5 bases, and 18 bases separated the two germline ends.

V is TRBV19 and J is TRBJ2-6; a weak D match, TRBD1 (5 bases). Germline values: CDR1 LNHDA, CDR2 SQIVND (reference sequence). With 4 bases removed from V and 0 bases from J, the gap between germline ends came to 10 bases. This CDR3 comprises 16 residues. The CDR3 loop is CASSKDTFSGANVLTF. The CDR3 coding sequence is TGTGCCAGTAGTAAGGACACCTTCTCTGGGGCCAACGTCCTGACTTTC.

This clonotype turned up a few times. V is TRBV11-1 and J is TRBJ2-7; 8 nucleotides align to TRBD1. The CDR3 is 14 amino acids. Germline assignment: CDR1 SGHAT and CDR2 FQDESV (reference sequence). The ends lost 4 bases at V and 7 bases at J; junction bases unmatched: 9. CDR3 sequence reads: CASSWDRWDNEQYF. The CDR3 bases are TGTGCCAGCAGCTGGGACAGGTGGGACAATGAGCAGTACTTC.

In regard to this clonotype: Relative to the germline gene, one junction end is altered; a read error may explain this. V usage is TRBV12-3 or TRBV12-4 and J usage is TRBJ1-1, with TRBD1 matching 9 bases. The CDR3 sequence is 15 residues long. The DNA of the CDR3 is TGTGGCAGCAGGCAAAATCGACAGGGGGGAACTGAAGCTTTCTTT. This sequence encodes CGSRQNRQGGTEAFF.

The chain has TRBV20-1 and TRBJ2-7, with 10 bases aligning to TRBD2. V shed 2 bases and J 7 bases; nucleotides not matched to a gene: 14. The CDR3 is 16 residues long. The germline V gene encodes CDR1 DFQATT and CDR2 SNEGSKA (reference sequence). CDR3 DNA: TGCAGTGCTAGACCCCCGGCACTAGCGGGGAGAAATGAGCAGTACTTC. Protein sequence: CSARPPALAGRNEQYF.

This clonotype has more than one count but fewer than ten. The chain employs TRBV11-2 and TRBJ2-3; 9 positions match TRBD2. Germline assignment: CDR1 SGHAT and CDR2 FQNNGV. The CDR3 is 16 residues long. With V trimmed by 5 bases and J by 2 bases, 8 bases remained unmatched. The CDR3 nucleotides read TGTGCCAGCAGCGTCATAGGCGGGGGGGTCACAGATACGCAGTATTTT. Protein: CASSVIGGGVTDTQYF.

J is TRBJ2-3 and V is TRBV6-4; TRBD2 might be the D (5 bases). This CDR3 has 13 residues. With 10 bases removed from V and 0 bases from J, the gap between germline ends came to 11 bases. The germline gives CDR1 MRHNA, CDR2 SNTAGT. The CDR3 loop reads CATKRKSTDTQYF. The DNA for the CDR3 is TGTGCCACCAAGCGGAAGAGCACAGATACGCAGTATTTT.

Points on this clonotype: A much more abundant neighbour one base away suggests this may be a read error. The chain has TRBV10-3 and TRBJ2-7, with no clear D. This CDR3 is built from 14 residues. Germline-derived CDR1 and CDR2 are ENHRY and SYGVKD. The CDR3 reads CAVSESTATYEQYF. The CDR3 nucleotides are TGTGCCGTCAGTGAGTCGACCGCGACCTACGAGCAGTACTTC.

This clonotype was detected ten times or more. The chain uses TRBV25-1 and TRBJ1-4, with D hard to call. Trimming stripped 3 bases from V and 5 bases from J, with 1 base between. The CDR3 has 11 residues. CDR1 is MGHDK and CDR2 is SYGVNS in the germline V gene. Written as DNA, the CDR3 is TGTGCCAGCAGTGACAATGAAAAACTGTTTTTT. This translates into CASSDNEKLFF. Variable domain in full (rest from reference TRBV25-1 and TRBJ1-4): EADIYQTPRYLVIGTGKKITLECSQTMGHDKMYWYQQDPGMELHLIHYSYGVNSTEKGDLSSESTVSRIRTEHFPLTLESARPSHTSQYLCASSDNEKLFFGSGTQLSVL.

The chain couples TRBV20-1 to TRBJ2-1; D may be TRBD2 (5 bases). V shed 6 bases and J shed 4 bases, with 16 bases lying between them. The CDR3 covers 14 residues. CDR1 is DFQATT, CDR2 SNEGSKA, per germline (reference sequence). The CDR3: CSAPSRAVYNEQFF. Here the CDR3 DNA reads TGCAGTGCCCCCTCGCGGGCCGTGTACAATGAGCAGTTCTTC.

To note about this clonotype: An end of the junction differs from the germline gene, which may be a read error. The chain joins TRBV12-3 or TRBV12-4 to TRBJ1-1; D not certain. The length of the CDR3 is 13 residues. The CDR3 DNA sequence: TGTGCCAGCATTTTAGAGGACAACACTGAAGCTTTCTTT. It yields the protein CASILEDNTEAFF.

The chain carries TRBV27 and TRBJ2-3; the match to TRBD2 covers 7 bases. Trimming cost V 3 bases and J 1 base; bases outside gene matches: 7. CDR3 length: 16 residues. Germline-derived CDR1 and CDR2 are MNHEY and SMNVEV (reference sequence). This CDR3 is CASSLIRRERTDTQYF. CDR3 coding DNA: TGTGCCAGCAGTTTGATCCGGCGGGAGCGCACAGATACGCAGTATTTT.

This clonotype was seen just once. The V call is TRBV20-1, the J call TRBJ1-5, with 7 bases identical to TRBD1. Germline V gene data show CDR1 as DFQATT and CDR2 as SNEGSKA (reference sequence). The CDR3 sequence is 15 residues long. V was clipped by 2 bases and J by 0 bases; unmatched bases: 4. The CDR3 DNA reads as TGCAGTGCTAGAAGCAGGGGGTATAGCAATCAGCCCCAGCATTTT. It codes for CSARSRGYSNQPQHF.

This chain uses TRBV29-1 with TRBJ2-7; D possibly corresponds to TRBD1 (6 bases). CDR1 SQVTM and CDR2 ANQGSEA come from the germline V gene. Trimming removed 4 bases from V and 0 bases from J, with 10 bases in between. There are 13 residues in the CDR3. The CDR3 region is CSVVGDTSYEQYF. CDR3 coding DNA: TGCAGCGTTGTAGGGGACACCTCCTACGAGCAGTACTTC.